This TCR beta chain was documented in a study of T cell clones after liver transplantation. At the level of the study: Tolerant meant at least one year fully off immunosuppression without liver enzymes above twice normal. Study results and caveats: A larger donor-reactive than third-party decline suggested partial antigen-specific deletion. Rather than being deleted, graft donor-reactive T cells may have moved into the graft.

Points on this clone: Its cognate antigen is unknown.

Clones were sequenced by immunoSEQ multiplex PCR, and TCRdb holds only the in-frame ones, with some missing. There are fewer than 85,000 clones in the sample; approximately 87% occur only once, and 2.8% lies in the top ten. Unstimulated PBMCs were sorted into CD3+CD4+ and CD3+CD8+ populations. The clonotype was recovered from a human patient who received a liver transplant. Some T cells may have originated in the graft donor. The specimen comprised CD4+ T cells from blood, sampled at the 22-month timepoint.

The CDR3 reads CSGIQQETQYF. DNA for the CDR3: TGCAGTGGAATTCAGCAAGAGACCCAGTACTTC. The V and J genes are TRBV20-1 and TRBJ2-5, with unresolved D. The V end lost 7 bases, the J end lost 2 bases, and 8 bases lay between the germline ends. The CDR3 consists of 11 residues. CDR1 and CDR2 (germline): DFQATT, SNEGSKA (reference sequence).